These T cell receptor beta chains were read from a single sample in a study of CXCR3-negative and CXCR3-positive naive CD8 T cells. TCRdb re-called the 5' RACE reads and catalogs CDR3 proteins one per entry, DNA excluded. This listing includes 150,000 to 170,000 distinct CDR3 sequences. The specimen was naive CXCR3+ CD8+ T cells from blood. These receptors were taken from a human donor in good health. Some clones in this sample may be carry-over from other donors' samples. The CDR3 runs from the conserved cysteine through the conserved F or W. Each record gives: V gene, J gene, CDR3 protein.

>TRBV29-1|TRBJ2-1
CSVLERNYNEQFF
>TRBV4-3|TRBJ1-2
CASSQDRVPGYGYTF
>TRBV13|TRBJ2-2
CASSFSGRLAGELFF
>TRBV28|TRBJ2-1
CASSFKREQFF
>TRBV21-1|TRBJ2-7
CASSKVGRTDKPGLVTEQYF
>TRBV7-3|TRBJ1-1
CASSLRVDTEAFF
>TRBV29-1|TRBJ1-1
CSVAANTEAFF
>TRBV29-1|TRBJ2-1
CSVLASGNEQFF
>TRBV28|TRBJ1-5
CASGPSGANQPQHF
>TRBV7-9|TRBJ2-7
CASSPPRQGYEQYF